Listed below are T cell receptor beta chains from one sample, sequenced in a study of CD8+ T cells in alopecia areata. Measured with immunoSEQ multiplex PCR; TCRdb has only the in-frame clones, and not every one. The table has 100,000 to 150,000 clones, roughly 50% seen once. The sequenced sample was NKG2D-low CD8+ T cells sorted from blood. These receptor sequences come from a human donor with alopecia areata. CDR3s include the opening cysteine and the closing phenylalanine or tryptophan. Each record gives: CDR3 protein, CDR3 DNA, D gene, J gene, V gene, clone size. The D gene is left open where the match is weak. Clone size appears in some rows only: once, few, many, or a class for an expanded clone.

cdr3_aa: CASRVPDRHTGELFF
cdr3_nt: TGTGCCAGCAGGGTTCCGGACCGACACACCGGGGAGCTGTTTTTT
d_call: .
j_call: TRBJ2-2
v_call: TRBV6-5
clone_size: .

cdr3_aa: CAWSLTGTVYEQYF
cdr3_nt: TGTGCCTGGAGTCTTACCGGGACAGTCTACGAGCAGTACTTC
d_call: TRBD1
j_call: TRBJ2-7
v_call: TRBV30
clone_size: .

cdr3_aa: CASGLLGARDNEQFF
cdr3_nt: TGTGCCAGCGGACTTTTGGGGGCACGGGACAATGAGCAGTTCTTC
d_call: .
j_call: TRBJ2-1
v_call: TRBV2
clone_size: .

cdr3_aa: CGSGMYQETQYF
cdr3_nt: TGTGGTAGCGGGATGTACCAAGAGACCCAGTACTTC
d_call: TRBD2
j_call: TRBJ2-5
v_call: TRBV28
clone_size: .

cdr3_aa: CASSFSGQETQYF
cdr3_nt: TGTGCCAGCAGTTTTTCAGGCCAAGAGACCCAGTACTTC
d_call: .
j_call: TRBJ2-5
v_call: TRBV27
clone_size: .

cdr3_aa: CSVENDPGDGYTF
cdr3_nt: TGCAGCGTTGAAAACGACCCGGGAGATGGCTACACCTTC
d_call: .
j_call: TRBJ1-2
v_call: TRBV29-1
clone_size: few

cdr3_aa: CSVEDGALEAFF
cdr3_nt: TGCAGCGTTGAGGACGGAGCCCTGGAAGCTTTCTTT
d_call: .
j_call: TRBJ1-1
v_call: TRBV29-1
clone_size: .

cdr3_aa: CASSLGQPETQYF
cdr3_nt: TGTGCCAGCAGCTTAGGACAACCAGAGACCCAGTACTTC
d_call: .
j_call: TRBJ2-5
v_call: TRBV11-2
clone_size: .

cdr3_aa: CASSEEEASNEKLFF
cdr3_nt: TGTGCCAGCAGTGAAGAGGAGGCATCCAATGAAAAACTGTTTTTT
d_call: .
j_call: TRBJ1-4
v_call: TRBV6-1
clone_size: few

cdr3_aa: CSVEGDSSETYGYTF
cdr3_nt: TGCAGCGTTGAAGGAGACAGCTCCGAGACCTATGGCTACACCTTC
d_call: .
j_call: TRBJ1-2
v_call: TRBV29-1
clone_size: few

cdr3_aa: CSVEVAGRDYGYTF
cdr3_nt: TGCAGCGTTGAAGTGGCGGGCAGAGACTATGGCTACACCTTC
d_call: .
j_call: TRBJ1-2
v_call: TRBV29-1
clone_size: .

cdr3_aa: CASSSVDSGANVLTF
cdr3_nt: TGTGCCAGCAGTTCGGTTGATTCTGGGGCCAACGTCCTGACTTTC
d_call: .
j_call: TRBJ2-6
v_call: TRBV28
clone_size: .

cdr3_aa: CASSLGTSGKNEQFF
cdr3_nt: TGTGCCAGCAGTTTAGGGACTAGCGGGAAGAATGAGCAGTTCTTC
d_call: TRBD2
j_call: TRBJ2-1
v_call: TRBV27
clone_size: .

cdr3_aa: CSVETTGLAGHEQYF
cdr3_nt: TGCAGCGTTGAAACAACCGGACTAGCGGGACACGAGCAGTACTTC
d_call: TRBD2
j_call: TRBJ2-7
v_call: TRBV29-1
clone_size: few

cdr3_aa: CASSQDLRFSEQFF
cdr3_nt: TGTGCCAGCAGCCAAGATCTTCGTTTTAGTGAGCAGTTCTTC
d_call: .
j_call: TRBJ2-1
v_call: TRBV14
clone_size: few

cdr3_aa: CASSQGERTGVETQYF
cdr3_nt: TGCGCCAGCAGTCAAGGAGAAAGGACAGGGGTCGAGACCCAGTACTTC
d_call: TRBD1
j_call: TRBJ2-5
v_call: TRBV23-1
clone_size: once

cdr3_aa: CAWSDGIQETQYF
cdr3_nt: TGTGCCTGGAGTGACGGGATCCAAGAGACCCAGTACTTC
d_call: .
j_call: TRBJ2-5
v_call: TRBV30
clone_size: .

cdr3_aa: CASSENYEQFF
cdr3_nt: TGTGCCAGCAGTGAAAACTATGAGCAGTTCTTC
d_call: .
j_call: TRBJ2-1
v_call: TRBV27
clone_size: .

cdr3_aa: CASSQYGQPQHF
cdr3_nt: TGTGCCAGCAGCCAGTATGGGCAGCCCCAGCATTTT
d_call: .
j_call: TRBJ1-5
v_call: TRBV14
clone_size: few

cdr3_aa: CSARTGHGNTIYF
cdr3_nt: TGCAGCGCTAGGACAGGGCATGGAAACACCATATATTTT
d_call: TRBD1
j_call: TRBJ1-3
v_call: TRBV29-1
clone_size: .

cdr3_aa: CSVEDPSGRMYEQFF
cdr3_nt: TGCAGCGTTGAAGATCCTAGCGGGAGAATGTATGAGCAGTTCTTC
d_call: TRBD2
j_call: TRBJ2-1
v_call: TRBV29-1
clone_size: .

cdr3_aa: CASSLVTGTYNEQFF
cdr3_nt: TGTGCCAGCAGCTTAGTGACAGGGACCTACAATGAGCAGTTCTTC
d_call: TRBD1
j_call: TRBJ2-1
v_call: TRBV7-9
clone_size: .

cdr3_aa: CSVEGPSHMAMGEQFF
cdr3_nt: TGCAGCGTTGAAGGGCCCTCCCACATGGCAATGGGTGAGCAGTTCTTC
d_call: .
j_call: TRBJ2-1
v_call: TRBV29-1
clone_size: .

cdr3_aa: CATSGNYDNEQFF
cdr3_nt: TGTGCCACCAGTGGAAACTACGACAATGAGCAGTTCTTC
d_call: .
j_call: TRBJ2-1
v_call: TRBV19
clone_size: .

cdr3_aa: CASSFATSGELFF
cdr3_nt: TGTGCCAGCAGCTTTGCAACCTCCGGGGAGCTGTTTTTT
d_call: .
j_call: TRBJ2-2
v_call: TRBV11-2
clone_size: .

cdr3_aa: CASTDSGRSNEQFF
cdr3_nt: TGTGCCAGCACCGATAGCGGGAGAAGCAATGAGCAGTTCTTC
d_call: TRBD2
j_call: TRBJ2-1
v_call: TRBV28
clone_size: few

cdr3_aa: CASSPSPGDPQETQYF
cdr3_nt: TGTGCCAGCAGTCCGAGCCCGGGGGACCCCCAAGAGACCCAGTACTTC
d_call: .
j_call: TRBJ2-5
v_call: TRBV2
clone_size: .

cdr3_aa: CSVGGADSINEQFF
cdr3_nt: TGCAGCGTTGGTGGAGCGGATAGTATAAATGAGCAGTTCTTC
d_call: .
j_call: TRBJ2-1
v_call: TRBV29-1
clone_size: .

cdr3_aa: CASSQVTGGPTGELFF
cdr3_nt: TGCGCCAGCAGCCAAGTTACGGGAGGGCCGACCGGGGAGCTGTTTTTT
d_call: TRBD2
j_call: TRBJ2-2
v_call: TRBV4-1
clone_size: .

cdr3_aa: CASSLGQGFNQPQHF
cdr3_nt: TGTGCCAGCAGCCTCGGACAGGGGTTCAATCAGCCCCAGCATTTT
d_call: TRBD1
j_call: TRBJ1-5
v_call: TRBV25-1
clone_size: .

cdr3_aa: CSVGGEYEQYF
cdr3_nt: TGCAGCGTTGGCGGGGAGTACGAGCAGTACTTC
d_call: .
j_call: TRBJ2-7
v_call: TRBV29-1
clone_size: .

cdr3_aa: CSVWGWQGEETQYF
cdr3_nt: TGCAGCGTTTGGGGTTGGCAGGGCGAAGAGACCCAGTACTTC
d_call: .
j_call: TRBJ2-5
v_call: TRBV29-1
clone_size: few

cdr3_aa: CASRGGNNEKLFF
cdr3_nt: TGTGCCAGCAGAGGGGGAAATAATGAAAAACTGTTTTTT
d_call: .
j_call: TRBJ1-4
v_call: TRBV2
clone_size: .

cdr3_aa: CSVEGMAGGIGEQFF
cdr3_nt: TGCAGCGTTGAAGGGATGGCAGGGGGCATCGGTGAGCAGTTCTTC
d_call: TRBD1
j_call: TRBJ2-1
v_call: TRBV29-1
clone_size: few

cdr3_aa: CASAGANVLTF
cdr3_nt: TGTGCCAGCGCTGGGGCCAACGTCCTGACTTTC
d_call: .
j_call: TRBJ2-6
v_call: TRBV11-3
clone_size: .

cdr3_aa: CSVEIQGEAFF
cdr3_nt: TGCAGCGTTGAGATACAGGGGGAAGCTTTCTTT
d_call: TRBD1
j_call: TRBJ1-1
v_call: TRBV29-1
clone_size: few

cdr3_aa: CASSLIAGGPGNEQFF
cdr3_nt: TGTGCCAGCTCGCTTATAGCGGGAGGGCCGGGAAATGAGCAGTTCTTC
d_call: TRBD2
j_call: TRBJ2-1
v_call: TRBV18
clone_size: few

cdr3_aa: CASSNNRHDPEAFF
cdr3_nt: TGCGCCAGCAGCAATAACAGGCACGACCCTGAAGCTTTCTTT
d_call: .
j_call: TRBJ1-1
v_call: TRBV4-1
clone_size: .

cdr3_aa: CASSATGPTEAFF
cdr3_nt: TGCGCCAGCAGCGCCACAGGGCCCACTGAAGCTTTCTTT
d_call: .
j_call: TRBJ1-1
v_call: TRBV5-1
clone_size: few

cdr3_aa: CASSPQGSYNSPLHF
cdr3_nt: TGTGCCAGCAGCCCACAGGGGTCTTATAATTCACCCCTCCACTTT
d_call: TRBD1
j_call: TRBJ1-6
v_call: TRBV7-2
clone_size: few

cdr3_aa: CASSLSGHGYTF
cdr3_nt: TGTGCCAGCAGTTTATCTGGGCATGGCTACACCTTC
d_call: .
j_call: TRBJ1-2
v_call: TRBV27
clone_size: .

cdr3_aa: CASSVLYEQYF
cdr3_nt: TGTGCCAGCAGTGTGTTGTACGAGCAGTACTTC
d_call: .
j_call: TRBJ2-7
v_call: TRBV25-1
clone_size: .

cdr3_aa: CSVELAGEQETQYF
cdr3_nt: TGCAGCGTTGAACTAGCGGGGGAACAAGAGACCCAGTACTTC
d_call: TRBD2
j_call: TRBJ2-5
v_call: TRBV29-1
clone_size: .

cdr3_aa: CASSPILQETQYF
cdr3_nt: TGCGCCAGCAGCCCCATCCTACAAGAGACCCAGTACTTC
d_call: .
j_call: TRBJ2-5
v_call: TRBV5-1
clone_size: .

cdr3_aa: CASRSPATDTQYF
cdr3_nt: TGTGCCTCCCGGAGTCCCGCCACAGATACGCAGTATTTT
d_call: .
j_call: TRBJ2-3
v_call: TRBV30
clone_size: .

cdr3_aa: CASSVQGHTDTQYF
cdr3_nt: TGTGCCAGCAGTGTACAGGGGCACACAGATACGCAGTATTTT
d_call: TRBD1
j_call: TRBJ2-3
v_call: TRBV28
clone_size: few

cdr3_aa: CASSLIAGTSYEQYF
cdr3_nt: TGCGCCAGCAGCTTGATAGCGGGAACCTCCTACGAGCAGTACTTC
d_call: TRBD2
j_call: TRBJ2-7
v_call: TRBV5-1
clone_size: .

cdr3_aa: CASSRNGAGELFF
cdr3_nt: TGTGCCAGCAGTCGCAATGGGGCCGGGGAGCTGTTTTTT
d_call: .
j_call: TRBJ2-2
v_call: TRBV6-6
clone_size: .

cdr3_aa: CSVEAGKLGEAFF
cdr3_nt: TGCAGCGTTGAGGCAGGGAAATTAGGTGAAGCTTTCTTT
d_call: .
j_call: TRBJ1-1
v_call: TRBV29-1
clone_size: .